This T cell receptor (beta chain) was profiled in a study of blood T cell repertoires in COVID-19. Per the study methods: Nucleated cell number was recorded as an estimate derived from reference gene primer amplification. The protocol was immunoSEQ multiplex PCR, while the TCRdb copy is restricted to in-frame clones and leaves out a portion. The V and J calls and the clone size are those of that table, but D and trimming were determined from the DNA. The sample carries about 84,000 clones, around 82% recorded once. The CDR3 has 15 residues. Germline trimming cut 0 bases from V and 8 bases from J; bases unmatched to any gene: 5. Per germline, CDR1 LNHDA and CDR2 SQIVND (reference sequence). This clone appeared once.

This TCR derives from a man older than 75 with active or convalescent COVID-19. Sequenced material: peripheral blood. The genes are TRBV19 and TRBJ2-1, with TRBD1 identical over 9 bases. The CDR3 DNA follows: TGTGCCAGTAGTATAGATCGACGGACAGGGGATGAGCAGTTCTTC. Its protein product is CASSIDRRTGDEQFF. Using reference TRBV19 and TRBJ2-1 for the parts outside the CDR3, the full variable domain is DGGITQSPKYLFRKEGQNVTLSCEQNLNHDAMYWYRQDPGQGLRLIYYSQIVNDFQKGDIAEGYSVSREKKESFPLTVTSAQKNPTAFYLCASSIDRRTGDEQFFGPGTRLTVL.